The 28 T cell receptor beta chains listed next were all sequenced from one sample in a study of cytomegalovirus exposure and HLA in healthy donors. Amplification used 60 Vbeta primers and 13 Jbeta primers. Some clones are missing from TCRdb's copy, which holds only in-frame ones; the method was immunoSEQ multiplex PCR. The repertoire holds 50,000 or so clones, over 60% seen once, with approximately 2.5% in the top ten. Sequences were obtained from PBMCs. Source of these receptors: a woman aged 40 to 49 in good health and CMV-seropositive.

The genes are TRBV2 and TRBJ1-2, with D perhaps TRBD1 (6 bases). Per germline, CDR1 SNHLY and CDR2 FYNNEI. The CDR3 covers 14 residues. V was trimmed by 1 base and J by 8 bases, leaving 14 bases between them. The CDR3: CASSEDKGTSGYTF. In DNA, the CDR3 is TGTGCCAGCAGTGAAGATAAGGGGACATCCGGCTACACCTTC.

CDR3 residues: CASSTEQRGGRNEQFF. CDR3 bases: TGTGCCAGCAGCACCGAACAGCGGGGGGGCCGGAATGAGCAGTTCTTC. The chain carries TRBV7-2 and TRBJ2-1; TRBD2 aligns across 10 bases. The CDR3 has 16 residues. V lost 5 bases, J lost 7 bases, and 11 bases stayed unmatched. Per the germline V gene, CDR1 is SGHTA and CDR2 is FQGNSA.

The rearrangement links TRBV6-5 to TRBJ2-5; D remains ambiguous. The CDR3 sequence is 12 residues long. V shed 5 bases and J shed 2 bases, with 6 bases lying between them. Germline V CDR1 and CDR2: MNHEY, SVGAGI. CDR3 loop: CASSTLQETQYF. CDR3 sequence (DNA): TGTGCCAGCAGTACTTTGCAAGAGACCCAGTACTTC.

The J gene is TRBJ1-2, the V gene TRBV19; 8 positions match TRBD1. The V gene end was trimmed by 9 bases and the J gene end by 3 bases; junction bases not matched to a gene: 12. The V gene's germline CDR1 is LNHDA and CDR2 SQIVND (reference sequence). The CDR3 runs 15 residues. The CDR3 nucleotides read TGTGCCAGCAAGGGGGGGACAGGCCGTGACTATGGCTACACCTTC. This sequence encodes CASKGGTGRDYGYTF. Complete variable domain (other parts from reference TRBV19 and TRBJ1-2): DGGITQSPKYLFRKEGQNVTLSCEQNLNHDAMYWYRQDPGQGLRLIYYSQIVNDFQKGDIAEGYSVSREKKESFPLTVTSAQKNPTAFYLCASKGGTGRDYGYTFGSGTRLTVV.

This chain connects TRBV5-1 to TRBJ2-7, with 8 bases lining up with TRBD1. CDR1 SGHRS and CDR2 YFSETQ come from the germline V gene. The trim removed 4 bases at V and 9 bases at J, leaving 15 bases unmatched. The CDR3 sequence is 15 residues long. Here the CDR3 reads CASSPQDRAAEVQYF. The CDR3 bases are TGCGCCAGCAGCCCTCAGGACAGGGCTGCTGAAGTGCAGTACTTC.

The chain links TRBV6-5 to TRBJ2-7, with 8 positions matching TRBD1. Germline loops: CDR1 MNHEY, CDR2 SVGAGI. The CDR3 has 14 amino acids. J lost 7 bases, V lost 10 bases, and 15 bases had no gene match. The DNA for the CDR3 is TGTGCCACGAATTCAGGGGGCGGTGGTGGAGAGCAGTACTTC. It yields the protein CATNSGGGGGEQYF.

The genes are TRBV2 and TRBJ1-1, with D possibly being TRBD1 (6 bases). With 5 bases removed from V and 0 bases from J, the gap between germline ends came to 7 bases. Germline V gives CDR1 SNHLY, CDR2 FYNNEI. This CDR3 contains 13 residues. The DNA of the CDR3 is TGTGCCAGCAGTAGGGACATGAACACTGAAGCTTTCTTT. Amino acids: CASSRDMNTEAFF.

The V and J genes are TRBV28 and TRBJ1-2; possibly TRBD1 for D (6 bases). Germline V gene lookup returns CDR1 MDHEN and CDR2 SYDVKM. This CDR3 is built from 15 residues. Deletions cut 2 bases from V and 4 bases from J, with 14 bases between. In DNA form, the CDR3 reads TGTGCCAGCAGTTTAGGGGGGGGCGTCCGCTATGGCTACACCTTC. It codes for CASSLGGGVRYGYTF.

This clone was observed once. The rearrangement joins TRBV7-6 to TRBJ2-7, with TRBD1 matching over 8 bases. V trimming: 5 bases; J trimming: 4 bases; junction bases outside the gene matches: 4. The CDR3 is 13 amino acids. Germline assignment: CDR1 SGHVS and CDR2 FNYEAQ. The CDR3 sequence: CASSRTGNYEQYF. The CDR3 nucleotides read TGTGCCAGCAGCCGGACAGGGAATTACGAGCAGTACTTC.

J is TRBJ1-2 and V is TRBV6-6, with D maybe TRBD1 (6 bases). With 5 bases removed from V and 9 bases from J, the gap between germline ends came to 16 bases. This CDR3 has 13 residues. Germline V lookup: CDR1 MNHNY, CDR2 SVGAGI (reference sequence). CDR3 in DNA: TGTGCCAGCAGTACCCAGGTAGACAGGCGCTACACCTTC. Its translation: CASSTQVDRRYTF.

The J gene is TRBJ1-1, the V gene TRBV11-2; D is possibly TRBD1 (6 bases). This CDR3 comprises 15 residues. V dropped 5 bases and J dropped 5 bases, with 18 bases sitting between them. Germline loops: CDR1 SGHAT, CDR2 FQNNGV. In nucleotides, the CDR3 is TGTGCCAGCAGCCGATTCGAACAGGGTTGGACTGAAGCTTTCTTT. Its protein product is CASSRFEQGWTEAFF.

V and J are TRBV6-5 and TRBJ1-2, with D possibly TRBD1 on 6 matching bases. Germline lookup yields CDR1 MNHEY and CDR2 SVGAGI. The CDR3 consists of 13 residues. The V end was cut by 5 bases, the J end by 7 bases, with 14 bases between. Here the CDR3 reads CASSLGGYSGYTF. CDR3 coding DNA: TGTGCCAGCAGTCTAGGGGGTTACAGTGGCTACACCTTC.

V usage is TRBV5-1 and J usage is TRBJ2-3; 7 nucleotides line up with TRBD1. The CDR3 is made up of 14 amino acids. Germline V gives CDR1 SGHRS, CDR2 YFSETQ. Trimming took 5 bases from V and 7 from J; bases not matched to a gene: 10. The CDR3 DNA sequence: TGCGCCAGCAGAGGGGAAGGGGGCGGGTATACGCAGTATTTT. It encodes CASRGEGGGYTQYF.

This chain links TRBV30 with TRBJ1-1; D is unresolved. With 2 bases removed from V and 3 bases from J, the gap between germline ends came to 16 bases. Germline loops: CDR1 GTSNPN, CDR2 SVGIG (reference sequence). CDR3 length: 15 amino acids. The CDR3 DNA reads as TGTGCCTGGAGTCCCCCCGGGGTAGATCACACTGAAGCTTTCTTT. Protein product: CAWSPPGVDHTEAFF.

This clone was observed a single time. The V call is TRBV11-2, the J call TRBJ1-1, with D maybe TRBD1 (6 bases). The CDR3 sequence is 15 residues long. Germline CDR1 reads SGHAT; CDR2 reads FQNNGV. Trimming removed 0 bases from V and 7 bases from J, with 15 bases in between. The CDR3 sequence is CASSLDGHRALEAFF. The CDR3 DNA reads as TGTGCCAGCAGCTTAGATGGGCACAGGGCCCTTGAAGCTTTCTTT. The full variable domain, rest sourced from reference TRBV11-2 and TRBJ1-1, is EAGVAQSPRYKIIEKRQSVAFWCNPISGHATLYWYQQILGQGPKLLIQFQNNGVVDDSQLPKDRFSAERLKGVDSTLKIQPAKLEDSAVYLCASSLDGHRALEAFFGQGTRLTVV.

The chain uses TRBV2 and TRBJ2-7; D perhaps matches TRBD1 (5 bases). The V gene lost 1 base and the J gene lost 0 bases, with 16 bases spanning the gap. The CDR3 has 17 residues. The germline gives CDR1 SNHLY, CDR2 FYNNEI. In DNA form, the CDR3 reads TGTGCCAGCAGTGAAGGTGCGATGACAGATTCCTCCTACGAGCAGTACTTC. It yields the protein CASSEGAMTDSSYEQYF.

This chain joins TRBV11-2 and TRBJ2-3, with 8 nucleotides matching TRBD2. The CDR3 is 16 amino acids. Germline CDR1 reads SGHAT; CDR2 reads FQNNGV. The ends lost 5 bases at V and 6 bases at J; junction bases unmatched: 13. CDR3 coding DNA: TGTGCCAGCAGCCCAAGGCCCAGCGGGGGTTCCGATACGCAGTATTTT. It translates to CASSPRPSGGSDTQYF.

In its sample, this clone was seen a few times. The chain joins TRBV6-4 to TRBJ2-3; 8 positions agree with TRBD2. CDR1 MRHNA and CDR2 SNTAGT come from the germline V gene. CDR3 length equals 14 residues. V dropped 4 bases and J dropped 4; count of bases not matched to a gene: 4. CDR3 bases: TGTGCCAGCAGTGTATCGGGGGGGGCAGATACGCAGTATTTT. It translates to CASSVSGGADTQYF.

The gene calls are TRBV7-2 and TRBJ1-2, with D perhaps TRBD1 (5 bases). Germline-derived CDR1 and CDR2 are SGHTA and FQGNSA. The germline V and J ends were trimmed by 1 base and 8 bases, with 17 bases remaining between them. The CDR3 contains 15 residues. The CDR3 nucleotides are TGTGCCAGCAGCTTAGGCATGGGGGGGTCGGGGGGCTACACCTTC. Translating it yields CASSLGMGGSGGYTF.

This clone turned up a few times. The gene calls are TRBV5-5 and TRBJ1-5; possibly TRBD1 for D (6 bases). Trimming pared 4 bases from V and 8 bases from J, leaving 16 bases between. This CDR3 region has 14 residues. Germline assignment: CDR1 SGHKS and CDR2 YYEKEE (reference sequence). The CDR3 region is CASSPLGGGEPQHF. CDR3 sequence (DNA): TGTGCCAGCAGCCCCCTAGGGGGAGGGGAGCCCCAGCATTTT.

The V call is TRBV19, the J call TRBJ1-2; D is perhaps TRBD1 (5 bases). CDR3 size: 13 residues. The ends were cut back, 6 bases at V and 7 bases at J, with 15 bases in the middle. Germline V gives CDR1 LNHDA, CDR2 SQIVND (reference sequence). The CDR3 spells CASRAGQPGGYTF. The DNA of the CDR3 is TGTGCCAGTAGAGCAGGGCAGCCTGGTGGCTACACCTTC.

The V and J genes are TRBV27 and TRBJ1-6; 7 bases are a match to TRBD1. V lost 3 bases and J lost 14; bases outside the gene matches: 4. Germline lookup yields CDR1 MNHEY and CDR2 SMNVEV (reference sequence). This CDR3 has 12 residues. CDR3 loop: CASSFRQGTLHF. CDR3 bases: TGTGCCAGCAGTTTCCGACAGGGCACCCTCCACTTT.

The chain has TRBV6-5 and TRBJ1-2, with unresolved D. V shed 6 bases and J shed 0 bases, with 14 bases lying between them. This CDR3 has 15 residues. Germline assignment: CDR1 MNHEY and CDR2 SVGAGI. CDR3 loop: CASSPLGAANYGYTF. In DNA, the CDR3 is TGTGCCAGCAGCCCCCTCGGAGCGGCTAACTATGGCTACACCTTC.

This sequence joins TRBV7-2 and TRBJ2-5; 9 bases align to TRBD2. The CDR3 spans 15 residues. In germline, CDR1 is SGHTA, CDR2 FQGNSA. V was pared by 5 bases and J by 2 bases, with 6 bases of the junction left unmatched. CDR3 loop: CASSPTSGKQETQYF. For the CDR3, the DNA is TGTGCCAGCAGCCCGACTAGCGGAAAACAAGAGACCCAGTACTTC. Full variable domain (missing parts from reference TRBV7-2 and TRBJ2-5): GAGVSQSPSNKVTEKGKDVELRCDPISGHTALYWYRQSLGQGLEFLIYFQGNSAPDKSGLPSDRFSAERTGGSVSTLTIQRTQQEDSAVYLCASSPTSGKQETQYFGPGTRLLVL.

V and J are TRBV29-1 and TRBJ2-1; possible D gene TRBD2, 5 bases. There are 13 residues in the CDR3. Trimming removed 6 bases at V and 0 bases at J, with 9 bases between. Germline lookup yields CDR1 SQVTM and CDR2 ANQGSEA. The CDR3 protein is CSVIGSSYNEQFF. The CDR3 DNA is TGCAGCGTCATAGGGAGCTCCTACAATGAGCAGTTCTTC.

This chain uses TRBV2 with TRBJ1-6; D perhaps matches TRBD1 (5 bases). Germline values: CDR1 SNHLY, CDR2 FYNNEI. The CDR3 sequence is 12 residues long. Trimming stripped 3 bases from V and 14 bases from J, with 11 bases between. The CDR3 loop is CASSEQGMSLHF. The DNA for the CDR3 is TGTGCCAGCAGTGAGCAGGGTATGTCCCTCCACTTT.

The chain is built from TRBV14 and TRBJ2-3, with TRBD1 matching 8 bases. After removal of 1 base from V and 0 bases from J, the junction contained 0 bases not matched to a gene. The CDR3 is 15 amino acids. The germline gives CDR1 SGHDN, CDR2 FVKESK. As DNA, the CDR3 is TGTGCCAGCAGCCAAGGGGACAGGAGCACAGATACGCAGTATTTT. Translated: CASSQGDRSTDTQYF.

This sequence joins TRBV5-6 and TRBJ1-2; 7 nucleotides agree with TRBD1. V lost 0 bases to trimming and J lost 6 bases; unmatched junction nucleotides: 2. CDR3 length: 13 amino acids. Germline V gene lookup returns CDR1 SGHDT and CDR2 YYEEEE. The chain's CDR3 is CASSLARGDGYTF. The DNA of the CDR3 is TGTGCCAGCAGCTTGGCCAGGGGGGATGGCTACACCTTC.